These T cell receptor beta chains were read from a single sample in a study of blood T cell repertoires in COVID-19. The repertoire was sequenced with immunoSEQ multiplex PCR; TCRdb's copy has only in-frame clones and lacks some. The profile covers about 54,000 clones, with around nine tenths appearing a single time and about 7.7% taken by the ten largest. The specimen sequenced was peripheral blood. These receptors all come from a middle-aged woman with active COVID-19. Each CDR3 is given with its conserved first and last residue. A D gene is named only where the DNA matches it firmly. Clone size is given for some rows only: seen once, a few or many times, or a class if the clone is expanded.

V: TRBV29-1; D: TRBD1; size: -; J: TRBJ1-1; CDR3: CSVADRGRAFF; DNA: TGCAGCGTGGCGGACAGGGGGCGGGCTTTCTTT
V: TRBV7-9; D: TRBD2; size: -; J: TRBJ2-5; CDR3: CASSSSGGGETQYF; DNA: TGTGCCAGCAGTTCTAGCGGGGGCGGTGAGACCCAGTACTTC
V: TRBV30; D: TRBD2; size: -; J: TRBJ2-1; CDR3: CAWSVRGAGEQFF; DNA: TGTGCCTGGAGTGTGCGGGGGGCCGGTGAGCAGTTCTTC
V: TRBV20-1; D: -; size: -; J: TRBJ2-1; CDR3: CSASGDNEQFF; DNA: TGCAGTGCTAGCGGGGATAATGAGCAGTTCTTC
V: TRBV7-2; D: -; size: once; J: TRBJ1-1; CDR3: CASSPGIGNTEAFF; DNA: TGTGCCAGCAGTCCAGGGATTGGGAACACTGAAGCTTTCTTT
V: TRBV19; D: -; size: -; J: TRBJ2-7; CDR3: CASSFKPRDNYEQYF; DNA: TGTGCCAGTAGTTTTAAGCCTCGGGACAACTACGAGCAGTACTTC
V: TRBV6-2/TRBV6-3; D: -; size: -; J: TRBJ1-2; CDR3: CASSYRGAGYTF; DNA: TGTGCCAGCAGTTACCGGGGAGCTGGCTACACCTTC
V: TRBV11-2; D: TRBD2; size: -; J: TRBJ2-7; CDR3: CASSLGLAGASYEQYF; DNA: TGTGCCAGCAGCTTAGGTCTAGCGGGGGCCTCCTACGAGCAGTACTTC
V: TRBV7-6; D: TRBD1; size: -; J: TRBJ1-6; CDR3: CASSPPSGQGNSPLHF; DNA: TGTGCCAGCAGCCCCCCTTCGGGACAGGGGAATTCACCCCTCCACTTT
V: TRBV7-9; D: -; size: few; J: TRBJ1-2; CDR3: CASSLAGEYTF; DNA: TGTGCCAGCAGCTTGGCGGGGGAGTACACCTTC
V: TRBV11-3; D: -; size: -; J: TRBJ1-3; CDR3: CASSSAPFRSDTIYF; DNA: TGTGCCAGCAGCTCTGCACCATTCCGGTCGGACACCATATATTTT
V: TRBV5-1; D: -; size: -; J: TRBJ2-3; CDR3: CASSLDHGTQYF; DNA: TGCGCCAGCAGCTTGGATCACGGTACGCAGTATTTT
V: TRBV27; D: TRBD1; size: -; J: TRBJ2-2; CDR3: CASRRDRANTGELFF; DNA: TGTGCCAGCAGACGGGACAGGGCGAACACCGGGGAGCTGTTTTTT
V: TRBV28; D: TRBD1; size: -; J: TRBJ1-5; CDR3: CASSSAGTGINQPQHF; DNA: TGTGCCAGCAGTTCAGCCGGGACAGGGATCAATCAGCCCCAGCATTTT
V: TRBV5-4; D: TRBD1; size: -; J: TRBJ2-5; CDR3: CASSDRGQETQYF; DNA: TGTGCCAGCAGCGACAGGGGCCAAGAGACCCAGTACTTC
V: TRBV7-2; D: TRBD1; size: -; J: TRBJ1-3; CDR3: CASSPGTAPGNTIYF; DNA: TGTGCCAGCAGTCCCGGGACAGCTCCTGGAAACACCATATATTTT
V: TRBV18; D: TRBD2; size: -; J: TRBJ2-1; CDR3: CASSPPIGLAGNEQFF; DNA: TGTGCCAGCTCACCACCGATCGGGCTAGCGGGGAATGAGCAGTTCTTC
V: TRBV1; D: -; size: -; J: TRBJ2-3; CDR3: CTSRFSGGATDTQYF; DNA: TGCACCAGCAGGTTTAGCGGGGGGGCAACAGATACGCAGTATTTT
V: TRBV19; D: TRBD1; size: -; J: TRBJ1-2; CDR3: CASSGDRDFGGYTF; DNA: TGTGCCAGTAGTGGGGACAGGGATTTTGGTGGCTACACCTTC
V: TRBV6-5; D: TRBD2; size: -; J: TRBJ2-5; CDR3: CASSDSGGAIETQYF; DNA: TGTGCCAGCAGTGACTCCGGGGGGGCCATAGAGACCCAGTACTTC
V: TRBV7-9; D: -; size: once; J: TRBJ1-2; CDR3: CASSSSGGQGYTF; DNA: TGTGCCAGCAGCTCCTCGGGGGGGCAAGGCTACACCTTC
V: TRBV5-1; D: TRBD1; size: -; J: TRBJ1-1; CDR3: CASSIQGAGTEAFF; DNA: TGCGCCAGCAGCATACAGGGGGCAGGAACTGAAGCTTTCTTT
V: TRBV11-2; D: -; size: -; J: TRBJ1-3; CDR3: CASSQPGWNTIYF; DNA: TGTGCCAGCAGCCAACCAGGATGGAACACCATATATTTT